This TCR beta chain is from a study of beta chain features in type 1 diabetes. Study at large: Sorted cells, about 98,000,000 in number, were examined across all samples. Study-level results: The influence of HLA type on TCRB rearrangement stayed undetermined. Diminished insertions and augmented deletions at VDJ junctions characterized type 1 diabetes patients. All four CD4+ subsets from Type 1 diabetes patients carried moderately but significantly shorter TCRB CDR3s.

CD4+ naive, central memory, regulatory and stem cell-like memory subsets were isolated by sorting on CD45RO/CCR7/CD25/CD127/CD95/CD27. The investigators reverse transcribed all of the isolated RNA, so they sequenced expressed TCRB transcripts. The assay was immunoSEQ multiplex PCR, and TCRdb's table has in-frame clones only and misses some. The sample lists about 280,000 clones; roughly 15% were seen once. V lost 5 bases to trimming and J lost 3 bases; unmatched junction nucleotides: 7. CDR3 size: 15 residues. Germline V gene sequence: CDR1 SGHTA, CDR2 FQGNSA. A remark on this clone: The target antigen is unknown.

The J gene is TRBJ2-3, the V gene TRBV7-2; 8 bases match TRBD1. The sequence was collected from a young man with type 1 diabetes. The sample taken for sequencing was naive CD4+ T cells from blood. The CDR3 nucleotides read TGTGCCAGCAGCGGTGACAGGGGTTGGACAGATACGCAGTATTTT. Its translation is CASSGDRGWTDTQYF.